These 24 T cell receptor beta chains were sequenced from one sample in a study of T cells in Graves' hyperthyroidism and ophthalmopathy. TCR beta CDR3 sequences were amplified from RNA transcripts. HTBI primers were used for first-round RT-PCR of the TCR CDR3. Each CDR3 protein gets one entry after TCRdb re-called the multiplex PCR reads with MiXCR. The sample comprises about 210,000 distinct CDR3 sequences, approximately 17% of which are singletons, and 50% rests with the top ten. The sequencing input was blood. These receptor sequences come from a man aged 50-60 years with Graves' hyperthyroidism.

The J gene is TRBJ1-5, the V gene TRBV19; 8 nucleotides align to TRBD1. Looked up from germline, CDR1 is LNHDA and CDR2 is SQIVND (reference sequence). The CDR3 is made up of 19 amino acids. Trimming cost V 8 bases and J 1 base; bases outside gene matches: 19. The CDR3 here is CASEGGQGAYSGSNQPQHF. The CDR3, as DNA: TGTGCCAGTGAGGGGGGGCAGGGGGCCTATTCCGGGAGCAATCAGCCCCAGCATTTT.

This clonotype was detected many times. The CDR3 loop reads CASRTLAGEGRSYEQYF. CDR3 sequence (DNA): TGTGCCAGCAGGACACTAGCGGGAGAAGGCCGTTCCTACGAGCAGTACTTC. This chain joins TRBV28 and TRBJ2-7; the match to TRBD2 covers 11 bases. This CDR3 region has 17 residues. Germline values: CDR1 MDHEN, CDR2 SYDVKM. After removal of 6 bases from V and 1 base from J, the junction contained 11 bases not matched to a gene. Full variable domain (remainder filled in from reference TRBV28 and TRBJ2-7): DVKVTQSSRYLVKRTGEKVFLECVQDMDHENMFWYRQDPGLGLRLIYFSYDVKMKEKGDIPEGYSVSREKKERFSLILESASTNQTSMYLCASRTLAGEGRSYEQYFGPGTRLTVT.

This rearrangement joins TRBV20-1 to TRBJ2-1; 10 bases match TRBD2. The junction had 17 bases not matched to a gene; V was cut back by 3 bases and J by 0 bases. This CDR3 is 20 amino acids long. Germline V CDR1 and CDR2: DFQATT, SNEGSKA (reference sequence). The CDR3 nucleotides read TGCAGTGCTAGCCTTGGAAGGGGACTAGCGTTCAGACTCTCCTACAATGAGCAGTTCTTC. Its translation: CSASLGRGLAFRLSYNEQFF.

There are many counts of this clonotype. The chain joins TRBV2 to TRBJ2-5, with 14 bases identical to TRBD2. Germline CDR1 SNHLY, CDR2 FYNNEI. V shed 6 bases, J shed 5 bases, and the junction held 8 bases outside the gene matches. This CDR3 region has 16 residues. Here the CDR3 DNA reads TGTGCCAGCAGCTCCGGGACTAGCGGGAGCCGGGAGACCCAGTACTTC. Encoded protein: CASSSGTSGSRETQYF.

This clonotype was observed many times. CDR3 nucleotide sequence: TGCGCCAGCAGCTGGCGGGCAGGCAGTTTCGACGAGCAGTACTTC. Amino acids: CASSWRAGSFDEQYF. The chain combines TRBV5-1 with TRBJ2-7, with D maybe TRBD2 (5 bases). The CDR3 runs to 15 residues. V dropped 3 bases and J dropped 5 bases, with 18 bases sitting between them. Germline-derived CDR1 and CDR2 are SGHRS and YFSETQ. Full variable domain (remainder filled in from reference TRBV5-1 and TRBJ2-7): KAGVTQTPRYLIKTRGQQVTLSCSPISGHRSVSWYQQTPGQGLQFLFEYFSETQRNKGNFPGRFSGRQFSNSRSEMNVSTLELGDSALYLCASSWRAGSFDEQYFGPGTRLTVT.

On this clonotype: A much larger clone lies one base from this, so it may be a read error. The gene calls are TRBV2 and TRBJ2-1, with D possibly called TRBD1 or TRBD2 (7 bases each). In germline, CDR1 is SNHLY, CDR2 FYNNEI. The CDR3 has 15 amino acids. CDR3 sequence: CASSEFTGDYSEQFF. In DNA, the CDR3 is TGTGCCAGCAGTGAATTTACAGGGGACTACAGTGAGCAGTTCTTC.

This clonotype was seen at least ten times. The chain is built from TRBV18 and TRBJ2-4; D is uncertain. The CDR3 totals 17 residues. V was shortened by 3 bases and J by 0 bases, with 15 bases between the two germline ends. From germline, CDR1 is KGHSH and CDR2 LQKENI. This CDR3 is CASSPLSSALAKNIQYF. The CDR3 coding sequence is TGTGCCAGCTCACCGCTTTCGAGTGCCTTAGCCAAAAACATTCAGTACTTC.

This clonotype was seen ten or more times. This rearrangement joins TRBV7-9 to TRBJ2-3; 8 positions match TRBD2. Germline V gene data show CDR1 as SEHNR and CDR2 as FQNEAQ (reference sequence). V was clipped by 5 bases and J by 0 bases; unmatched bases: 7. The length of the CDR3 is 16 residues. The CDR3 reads CASSRTSGPSTDTQYF. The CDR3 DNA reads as TGTGCCAGCAGCCGTACTAGCGGACCTAGCACAGATACGCAGTATTTT.

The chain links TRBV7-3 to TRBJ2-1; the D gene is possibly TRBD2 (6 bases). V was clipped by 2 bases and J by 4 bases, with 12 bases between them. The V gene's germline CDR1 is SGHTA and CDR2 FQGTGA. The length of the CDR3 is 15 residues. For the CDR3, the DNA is TGTGCCAGCAGCTTAGTTAGCGGCCCGTACAATGAGCAGTTCTTC. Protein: CASSLVSGPYNEQFF.

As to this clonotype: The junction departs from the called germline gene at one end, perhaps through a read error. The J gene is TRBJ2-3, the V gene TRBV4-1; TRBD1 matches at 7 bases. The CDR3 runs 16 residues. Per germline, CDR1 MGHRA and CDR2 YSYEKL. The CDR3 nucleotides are TGCGCCAGCGGCCAAGGACAGGCCCTCAGCACAGATACGCAGTATTTT. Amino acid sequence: CASGQGQALSTDTQYF.

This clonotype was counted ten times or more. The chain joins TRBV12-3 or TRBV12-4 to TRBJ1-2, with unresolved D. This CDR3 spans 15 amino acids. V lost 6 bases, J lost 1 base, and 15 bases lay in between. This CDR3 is CASRPSGNINYGYTF. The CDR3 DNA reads TGTGCCAGCAGGCCAAGCGGGAATATTAACTATGGCTACACCTTC.

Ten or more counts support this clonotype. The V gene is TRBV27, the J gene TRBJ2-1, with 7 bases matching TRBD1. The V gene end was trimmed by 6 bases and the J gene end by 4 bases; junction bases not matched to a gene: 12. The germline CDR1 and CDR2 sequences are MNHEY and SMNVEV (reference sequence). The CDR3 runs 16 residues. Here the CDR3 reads CASSLPDLRGYNEQFF. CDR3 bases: TGTGCCAGCAGCCTTCCCGACCTCAGGGGGTACAATGAGCAGTTCTTC.

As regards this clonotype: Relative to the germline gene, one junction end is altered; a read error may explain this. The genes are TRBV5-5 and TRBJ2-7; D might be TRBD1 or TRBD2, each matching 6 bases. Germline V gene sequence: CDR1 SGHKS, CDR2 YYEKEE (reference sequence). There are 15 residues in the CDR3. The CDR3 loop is CASSPGDTASYEQYF. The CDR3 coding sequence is TGCGCCAGCAGCCCGGGGGACACGGCCTCCTACGAGCAGTACTTC.

The CDR3 spells CSATDRENPEAFF. DNA of the CDR3: TGCAGTGCAACGGACAGGGAGAATCCTGAAGCTTTCTTT. The J gene is TRBJ1-1, the V gene TRBV20-1; 8 bases fit TRBD1. This CDR3 contains 13 residues. The V gene end was trimmed by 6 bases and the J gene end by 6 bases; junction bases not matched to a gene: 9. Germline V CDR1 and CDR2: DFQATT, SNEGSKA (reference sequence).

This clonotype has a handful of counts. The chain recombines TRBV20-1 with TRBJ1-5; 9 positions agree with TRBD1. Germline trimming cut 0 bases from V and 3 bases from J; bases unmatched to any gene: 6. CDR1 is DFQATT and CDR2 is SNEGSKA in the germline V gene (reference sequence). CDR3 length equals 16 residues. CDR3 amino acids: CSARDLGQGLNQPQHF. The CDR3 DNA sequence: TGCAGTGCTAGAGATTTGGGACAGGGACTCAATCAGCCCCAGCATTTT.

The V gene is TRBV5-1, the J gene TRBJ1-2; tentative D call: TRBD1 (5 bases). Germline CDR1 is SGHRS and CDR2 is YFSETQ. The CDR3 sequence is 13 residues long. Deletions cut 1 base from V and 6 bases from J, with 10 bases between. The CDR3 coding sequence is TGCGCCAGCAGCTTGATTGGGACTGATGGCTACACCTTC. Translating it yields CASSLIGTDGYTF.

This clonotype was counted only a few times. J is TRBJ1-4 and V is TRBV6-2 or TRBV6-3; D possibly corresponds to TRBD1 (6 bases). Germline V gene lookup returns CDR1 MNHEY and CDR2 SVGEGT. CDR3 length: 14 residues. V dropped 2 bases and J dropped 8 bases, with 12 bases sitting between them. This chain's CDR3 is CASSYTGAEEKLFF. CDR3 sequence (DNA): TGTGCCAGCAGTTACACGGGGGCTGAGGAAAAACTGTTTTTT.

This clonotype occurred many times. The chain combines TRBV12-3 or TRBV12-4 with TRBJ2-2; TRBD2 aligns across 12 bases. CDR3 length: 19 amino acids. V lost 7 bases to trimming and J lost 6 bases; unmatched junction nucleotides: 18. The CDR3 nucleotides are TGTGCCAGCACCCGACGGCCGACTAGCGGGAGAATTAGGGCCGGGGAGCTGTTTTTT. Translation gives CASTRRPTSGRIRAGELFF.

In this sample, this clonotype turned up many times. CDR3 nucleotides: TGTGCCAGCAGCTTTAACACCTATTCCTACGAGCAGTACTTC. The encoded protein is CASSFNTYSYEQYF. The chain combines TRBV11-2 with TRBJ2-7; D is undetermined. Germline CDR1 reads SGHAT; CDR2 reads FQNNGV. Trimming shortened V by 3 bases and J by 1 base, and 10 bases separated the two germline ends. This CDR3 region has 14 residues.

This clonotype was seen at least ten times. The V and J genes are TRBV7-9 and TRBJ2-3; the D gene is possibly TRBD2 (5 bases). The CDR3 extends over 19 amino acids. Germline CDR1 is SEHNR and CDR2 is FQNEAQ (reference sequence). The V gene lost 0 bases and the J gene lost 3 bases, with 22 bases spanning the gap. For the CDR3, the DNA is TGTGCCAGCAGCTTAGCGCCTTTCCCAGCGGAGGCTAGGACAGATACGCAGTATTTT. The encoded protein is CASSLAPFPAEARTDTQYF.

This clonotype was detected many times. CDR3 sequence reads: CAWSVHKGLVEKLFF. CDR3 bases: TGTGCCTGGAGTGTACATAAGGGCTTAGTGGAAAAACTGTTTTTT. V is TRBV30 and J is TRBJ1-4; D gene uncertain. Germline V gene lookup returns CDR1 GTSNPN and CDR2 SVGIG (reference sequence). The germline V and J ends were trimmed by 0 bases and 8 bases, with 16 bases remaining between them. The CDR3 loop spans 15 amino acids.

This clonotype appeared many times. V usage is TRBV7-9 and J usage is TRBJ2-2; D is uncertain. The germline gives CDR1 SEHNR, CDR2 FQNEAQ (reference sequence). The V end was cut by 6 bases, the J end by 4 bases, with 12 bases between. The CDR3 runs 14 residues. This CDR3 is CASRVAGFTGELFF. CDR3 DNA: TGTGCCAGCAGGGTTGCAGGCTTCACCGGGGAGCTGTTTTTT.

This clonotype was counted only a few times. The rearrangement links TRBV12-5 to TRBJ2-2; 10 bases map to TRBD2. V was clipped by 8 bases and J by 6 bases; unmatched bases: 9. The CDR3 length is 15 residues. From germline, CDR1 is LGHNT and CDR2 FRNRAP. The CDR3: CASTRLAGVAGELFF. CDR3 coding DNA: TGTGCTAGTACGAGGCTAGCGGGAGTGGCCGGGGAGCTGTTTTTT.

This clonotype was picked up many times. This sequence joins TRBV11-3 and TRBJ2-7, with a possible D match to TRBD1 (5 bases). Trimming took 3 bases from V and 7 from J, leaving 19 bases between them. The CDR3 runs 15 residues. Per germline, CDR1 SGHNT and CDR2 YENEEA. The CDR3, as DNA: TGTGCCAGCAGCTTCCAGACCCACGTTTCAGGGGAGCAGTACTTC. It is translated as CASSFQTHVSGEQYF.